This paragraph covers one T cell receptor (beta chain) sequence. Its antigen is still unknown. This sample is drawn from a study of cytomegalovirus exposure and HLA in healthy donors. This cohort consisted of healthy bone marrow donors. Researchers ran the PCR with 60 Vbeta and 13 Jbeta primers. Assay used: immunoSEQ multiplex PCR; TCRdb lists only in-frame clones, some missing. The repertoire holds over 100,000 clones, with approximately 82% as singletons. The CDR3 totals 16 residues. The germline V gene has CDR1 MNHEY and CDR2 SVGAGI. V lost 0 bases and J 3 bases, leaving 14 bases between the germline ends. Study-wide findings and caveats: Rarity held for most TCR sequences, but there were some public TCRs that occurred in many donors. Earlier findings revealed that most TCR beta V segments proved productive either about 87% or about 30% of the time.

The sequenced material came from PBMCs. This chain connects TRBV6-5 to TRBJ1-2; D perhaps matches TRBD1 (6 bases). This sequence originates from a man aged 25 to 40 in good health and CMV-seropositive. The CDR3 nucleotides are TGTGCCAGCAGTTACTCCCCCAGGGGACACCACTATGGCTACACCTTC. This translates into CASSYSPRGHHYGYTF.